The sequence of this T cell receptor beta chain was determined in a study of T cell responses to AZD1222 COVID-19 vaccine. Study-wide findings and caveats: Reportedly, nearly half of unique spike TCRs recognized epitopes outside B.1.351/B.1.1.7 mutations. Repertoires were sampled only after the peak T cell response. Regions 160-218 and 743-854 dominated among vaccine-associated CD4 TCRs spanning spike.

Points on this clone: Its antigen is not identified.

Sequencing was performed with immunoSEQ multiplex PCR; in TCRdb, only in-frame clones are kept and a portion is missing. The sample shows approximately 110,000 clones, over 75% of them seen only once. J gave up 5 bases and V 0 bases, and 8 bases lay outside the gene matches. Germline lookup yields CDR1 SGHRS and CDR2 YFSETQ. The CDR3 covers 15 residues. This sequence was found in an adult in good health. The chain has TRBV5-1 and TRBJ2-7; 7 bases align to TRBD1. The sample was peripheral blood, taken on day 0 of AZD1222 vaccination. The chain's CDR3 is CASSLVGRTGDEQYF. DNA for the CDR3: TGCGCCAGCAGCTTGGTGGGGAGAACAGGGGACGAGCAGTACTTC. Filled out from reference TRBV5-1 and TRBJ2-7, the complete variable domain reads KAGVTQTPRYLIKTRGQQVTLSCSPISGHRSVSWYQQTPGQGLQFLFEYFSETQRNKGNFPGRFSGRQFSNSRSEMNVSTLELGDSALYLCASSLVGRTGDEQYFGPGTRLTVT.